The 25 T cell receptor beta chains given below trace back to one sample, sequenced in a study of blood T cell repertoires in COVID-19. Profiling relied on immunoSEQ multiplex PCR, and the TCRdb table lists in-frame clones only, not all of them. The sample has under 250,000 clones; 84% are singletons. Sequences were obtained from peripheral blood. These receptors were obtained from a woman aged 60 to 75 with acute or convalescent COVID-19.

V and J are TRBV10-3 and TRBJ1-1; TRBD1 matches 7 bases. CDR1 is ENHRY and CDR2 is SYGVKD in the germline V gene. J lost 10 bases, V lost 6 bases, and 11 bases had no gene match. The CDR3 contains 13 residues. Here the CDR3 DNA reads TGTGCCATCAGCGACAGGGTAGCTACGGGAGCTTTCTTT. It is translated as CAISDRVATGAFF.

The CDR3 reads CASSYSADIGNTIYF. Here the CDR3 DNA reads TGTGCCAGCAGTTACTCGGCCGACATTGGAAACACCATATATTTT. The chain combines TRBV6-5 with TRBJ1-3, with D uncertain. Trimming cost V 0 bases and J 3 bases, with 9 bases left between them. CDR3 length: 15 amino acids. Looked up from germline, CDR1 is MNHEY and CDR2 is SVGAGI.

V and J are TRBV19 and TRBJ1-1, with TRBD1 as a possible D gene (6 bases). V was shortened by 4 bases and J by 0 bases, with 9 bases between the two germline ends. CDR1 LNHDA and CDR2 SQIVND come from the germline V gene (reference sequence). The CDR3 loop spans 14 amino acids. The CDR3 DNA follows: TGTGCCAGTAGTACCACAGGGATGAACACTGAAGCTTTCTTT. It encodes CASSTTGMNTEAFF.

The chain links TRBV2 to TRBJ2-7; the match to TRBD2 covers 14 bases. Germline CDR1 is SNHLY and CDR2 is FYNNEI. V was pared by 2 bases and J by 5 bases, with 8 bases of the junction left unmatched. There are 17 residues in the CDR3. The CDR3 spells CASSETPGLAGANEQYF. DNA of the CDR3: TGTGCCAGCAGTGAAACTCCGGGACTAGCGGGGGCCAACGAGCAGTACTTC.

The chain has TRBV24-1 and TRBJ1-2; TRBD1 is a possible D gene (6 bases). The V gene lost 4 bases and the J gene lost 9 bases, with 11 bases spanning the gap. CDR3 length: 12 residues. Germline V lookup: CDR1 KGHDR, CDR2 SFDVKD. CDR3 in DNA: TGTGCCACCAGTGACGGGGGGCCGAGCTACACCTTC. Its protein product is CATSDGGPSYTF.

The rearrangement uses TRBV12-3 or TRBV12-4 and TRBJ2-1; D uncertain. V gave up 3 bases and J gave up 5 bases, with 8 bases separating them. The CDR3 spans 13 residues. The CDR3 bases are TGTGCCAGCAGTTTCGGTTCTAACAATGAGCAGTTCTTC. This sequence encodes CASSFGSNNEQFF.

V and J are TRBV5-1 and TRBJ1-3, with 7 bases fitting TRBD1. CDR3 length equals 16 residues. Per germline, CDR1 SGHRS and CDR2 YFSETQ. V shed 0 bases, J shed 0 bases, and the junction held 3 bases outside the gene matches. The CDR3 here is CASSLAGQASGNTIYF. The CDR3 bases are TGCGCCAGCAGCTTGGCCGGACAGGCCTCTGGAAACACCATATATTTT.

The V and J genes are TRBV5-1 and TRBJ2-3, with TRBD1 matching over 7 bases. Unmatched junction bases numbered 10, after V lost 5 bases and J lost 1 base. This CDR3 has 16 residues. Germline V gives CDR1 SGHRS, CDR2 YFSETQ. This CDR3 is CASSSYRTGGTDTQYF. The CDR3 bases are TGCGCCAGCAGTTCCTATCGGACAGGAGGCACAGATACGCAGTATTTT. The full variable domain, in which reference TRBV5-1 and TRBJ2-3 provide the parts outside the CDR3, is KAGVTQTPRYLIKTRGQQVTLSCSPISGHRSVSWYQQTPGQGLQFLFEYFSETQRNKGNFPGRFSGRQFSNSRSEMNVSTLELGDSALYLCASSSYRTGGTDTQYFGPGTRLTVL.

V gene TRBV7-3 combines with J gene TRBJ2-2, with D perhaps TRBD1 (6 bases). Per the germline V gene, CDR1 is SGHTA and CDR2 is FQGTGA. The CDR3 is 17 amino acids. V shed 2 bases and J shed 3 bases, with 16 bases lying between them. CDR3 region: CASSLLPPGVDTGELFF. The CDR3 DNA sequence: TGTGCCAGCAGCTTATTGCCCCCAGGGGTGGACACCGGGGAGCTGTTTTTT.

The rearrangement uses TRBV19 and TRBJ2-7, with D possibly TRBD1 on 6 matching bases. The V end was cut by 4 bases, the J end by 3 bases, with 13 bases between. Per the germline V gene, CDR1 is LNHDA and CDR2 is SQIVND (reference sequence). This CDR3 is built from 14 residues. The CDR3 spells CASSKAGALYEQYF. The CDR3 coding sequence is TGTGCCAGTAGTAAGGCAGGGGCCCTCTACGAGCAGTACTTC.

The V gene is TRBV19, the J gene TRBJ2-1; 7 bases agree with TRBD1. Per germline, CDR1 LNHDA and CDR2 SQIVND (reference sequence). The trim removed 2 bases at V and 8 bases at J, leaving 3 bases unmatched. This CDR3 has 13 residues. CDR3 nucleotide sequence: TGTGCCAGTAGTATACTACAGGGGTATGAGCAGTTCTTC. Translating it yields CASSILQGYEQFF.

This clone was observed a single time. V is TRBV5-5 and J is TRBJ2-7; D call uncertain. Germline V gives CDR1 SGHKS, CDR2 YYEKEE (reference sequence). The length of the CDR3 is 12 residues. The V and J ends lost 1 base and 11 bases respectively, with 13 bases between them. As DNA, the CDR3 is TGTGCCAGCAGCTTGCACATGCAAAAGAAGTACTTC. This gives the protein CASSLHMQKKYF.

The chain uses TRBV18 and TRBJ2-5, with D tentatively TRBD1 (6 bases). V lost 0 bases and J lost 5, with 10 bases in between. The CDR3 totals 14 residues. CDR1 is KGHSH, CDR2 LQKENI, per germline. DNA for the CDR3: TGTGCCAGCTCACCACCACAGGGTGGTGAGACCCAGTACTTC. Protein: CASSPPQGGETQYF. Together with reference TRBV18 and TRBJ2-5, the CDR3 gives the full variable domain: NAGVMQNPRHLVRRRGQEARLRCSPMKGHSHVYWYRQLPEEGLKFMVYLQKENIIDESGMPKERFSAEFPKEGPSILRIQQVVRGDSAAYFCASSPPQGGETQYFGPGTRLLVL.

The CDR3 is CASSFLVQGANEQYF. In DNA, the CDR3 is TGTGCCAGCAGTTTCTTGGTACAGGGGGCAAACGAGCAGTACTTC. The chain carries TRBV28 and TRBJ2-7, with TRBD1 matching 9 bases. Germline loops: CDR1 MDHEN, CDR2 SYDVKM. With V trimmed by 3 bases and J by 5 bases, 8 bases remained unmatched. The CDR3 extends over 15 amino acids.

A note on this clone: The same CDR3 arises from other DNA sequences in this sample as well. The CDR3 coding sequence is TGCGCCAGCAGCCCACCGGGGGCTGAAGCTTTCTTT. As protein: CASSPPGAEAFF. This chain joins TRBV5-1 and TRBJ1-1; the D gene is possibly TRBD1 (5 bases). Trimming stripped 4 bases from V and 6 bases from J, with 10 bases between. CDR3 length equals 12 residues. In germline, CDR1 is SGHRS, CDR2 YFSETQ.

The V gene is TRBV7-8, the J gene TRBJ1-6; TRBD1 aligns across 7 bases. The germline V gene encodes CDR1 SGHVS and CDR2 FQNEAQ. The CDR3 totals 15 residues. V dropped 0 bases and J dropped 8; count of bases not matched to a gene: 4. CDR3 sequence: CASSLAGQRDSPLHF. CDR3 sequence (DNA): TGTGCCAGCAGCTTAGCGGGACAGAGAGATTCACCCCTCCACTTT. The full variable domain, with the rest looked up from reference TRBV7-8 and TRBJ1-6, is GAGVSQSPRYKVAKRGQDVALRCDPISGHVSLFWYQQALGQGPEFLTYFQNEAQLDKSGLPSDRFFAERPEGSVSTLKIQRTQQEDSAVYLCASSLAGQRDSPLHFGNGTRLTVT.

The gene calls are TRBV9 and TRBJ2-1, with TRBD1 identical over 7 bases. The germline V gene encodes CDR1 SGDLS and CDR2 YYNGEE. This CDR3 spans 16 amino acids. J gave up 9 bases and V 7 bases, and 19 bases lay outside the gene matches. Written as DNA, the CDR3 is TGTGCCAGCTCCCTAGAACCCCACAGGGGAGACGGTGAGCAGTTCTTC. Translated: CASSLEPHRGDGEQFF. The entire variable domain, with the rest obtained from reference TRBV9 and TRBJ2-1, is as follows: DSGVTQTPKHLITATGQRVTLRCSPRSGDLSVYWYQQSLDQGLQFLIQYYNGEERAKGNILERFSAQQFPDLHSELNLSSLELGDSALYFCASSLEPHRGDGEQFFGPGTRLTVL.

This rearrangement joins TRBV6-5 to TRBJ1-6, with TRBD1 matching 9 bases. After removal of 5 bases from V and 9 bases from J, the junction contained 2 bases not matched to a gene. This CDR3 is 13 amino acids long. CDR1 is MNHEY and CDR2 is SVGAGI in the germline V gene. CDR3 DNA: TGTGCCAGCAGTACAGGGGGCGGTTCACCCCTCCACTTT. The encoded protein is CASSTGGGSPLHF.

In this sample, this clone turned up a few times. The chain has TRBV5-6 and TRBJ1-5, with TRBD1 identical over 9 bases. The CDR3 length is 14 residues. Per germline, CDR1 SGHDT and CDR2 YYEEEE. The ends lost 3 bases at V and 5 bases at J; junction bases unmatched: 3. As DNA, the CDR3 is TGTGCCAGCAGCTCAAGACAGGGGGATCAGCCCCAGCATTTT. This sequence encodes CASSSRQGDQPQHF.

The chain is built from TRBV12-5 and TRBJ1-4; D unresolved. Germline CDR1 and CDR2: LGHNT and FRNRAP. CDR3 length: 15 amino acids. The V and J ends lost 0 bases and 10 bases respectively, with 15 bases between them. The CDR3 DNA reads TGTGCTAGTGGTTTGGTACTTTCGGGTGGTGGAAAACTGTTTTTT. It codes for CASGLVLSGGGKLFF.

The J gene is TRBJ1-2, the V gene TRBV6-5; 7 bases agree with TRBD1. The V gene's germline CDR1 is MNHEY and CDR2 SVGAGI. The CDR3 extends over 14 amino acids. With 4 bases clipped from V and 8 bases from J, the junction kept 10 bases outside the gene matches. The CDR3 DNA follows: TGTGCCAGCAGTTTCCCCGACAGGGCGGGCGGCTACACCTTC. Translation: CASSFPDRAGGYTF.

The genes are TRBV5-1 and TRBJ1-1; no definite D call. Germline loops: CDR1 SGHRS, CDR2 YFSETQ. V lost 0 bases, J lost 0 bases, and 6 bases lay in between. CDR3 length: 14 amino acids. CDR3 in DNA: TGCGCCAGCAGCTTGGGACTGATGAACACTGAAGCTTTCTTT. Translating gives CASSLGLMNTEAFF.

The J gene is TRBJ2-3, the V gene TRBV15; the match to TRBD1 covers 9 bases. The germline V gene has CDR1 LNHNV and CDR2 YYDKDF (reference sequence). The CDR3 has 16 residues. The junction had 5 bases not matched to a gene; V was cut back by 0 bases and J by 4 bases. The CDR3 protein is CATSRDQGTGPDTQYF. CDR3 nucleotide sequence: TGTGCCACCAGCAGAGATCAGGGGACAGGGCCAGATACGCAGTATTTT.

This clone came up a few times. This chain connects TRBV5-4 to TRBJ1-1; 8 bases fit TRBD1. Germline values: CDR1 SGHNT, CDR2 YYREEE (reference sequence). The CDR3 covers 17 residues. After removal of 2 bases from V and 1 base from J, the junction contained 10 bases not matched to a gene. The CDR3 coding sequence is TGTGCCAGCAGCTTCACAGGGGGTTACGTGACGAACACTGAAGCTTTCTTT. Translating it yields CASSFTGGYVTNTEAFF.

This clone was observed once. The rearrangement links TRBV19 to TRBJ2-4; weak D call: TRBD1 (6 bases). The CDR3 is made up of 13 amino acids. The germline V gene has CDR1 LNHDA and CDR2 SQIVND (reference sequence). V was shortened by 7 bases and J by 8 bases, with 15 bases between the two germline ends. The CDR3 here is CASNHLGGDIQYF. CDR3 nucleotides: TGTGCCAGTAATCACTTAGGGGGAGACATTCAGTACTTC.